The 4 T cell receptor beta chains given below trace back to one sample, sequenced in a study of beta chain features in type 1 diabetes. Notes on the study in general: Significant though moderate, a shortening of TCRB CDR3s appeared in all four CD4+ subsets of Type 1 diabetes patients.

Expressed TCRB transcripts were sequenced because the isolated RNA had all been reverse transcribed beforehand. Here immunoSEQ multiplex PCR was the method, and the copy in TCRdb shows in-frame clones only, minus some. The sample consists of some 120,000 clones, roughly 17% of them appearing once. These receptors have no identified antigens. Sequenced: central memory CD4+ T cells from blood. The receptors originated from a man aged 18-30 years with type 1 diabetes.

There are a few counts of this clone. The chain combines TRBV4-1 with TRBJ2-3; TRBD2 matches at 7 bases. The CDR3 extends over 14 amino acids. The germline CDR1 and CDR2 sequences are MGHRA and YSYEKL. The J segment lost 2 bases and the V segment lost 4 bases, leaving 3 bases of the junction unmatched. The DNA of the CDR3 is TGCGCCAGCAGCCGGACTAGATCCACAGATACGCAGTATTTT. Amino acids: CASSRTRSTDTQYF.

A few counts support this clone. The chain is built from TRBV11-1 and TRBJ1-2, with a possible D match to TRBD1 (6 bases). Germline V gene data show CDR1 as SGHAT and CDR2 as FQDESV (reference sequence). Trimming left V 3 bases short and J 2 bases short, with 10 bases between. This CDR3 comprises 14 residues. The CDR3 here is CASSLQGMNYGYTF. The CDR3 region has the DNA TGTGCCAGCAGCTTGCAGGGGATGAACTATGGCTACACCTTC.

The chain links TRBV14 to TRBJ2-3; TRBD1 agrees at 8 bases. Germline V gene sequence: CDR1 SGHDN, CDR2 FVKESK. V gave up 4 bases and J gave up 3 bases; unmatched junction bases: 9. The CDR3 spans 16 residues. CDR3 in amino acids: CASSLRTTGGTDTQYF. Written as DNA, the CDR3 is TGTGCCAGCAGCCTCCGAACCACAGGGGGAACAGATACGCAGTATTTT. The full variable domain, with the rest looked up from reference TRBV14 and TRBJ2-3, is EAGVTQFPSHSVIEKGQTVTLRCDPISGHDNLYWYRRVMGKEIKFLLHFVKESKQDESGMPNNRFLAERTGGTYSTLKVQPAELEDSGVYFCASSLRTTGGTDTQYFGPGTRLTVL.

There are a few counts of this clone. V usage is TRBV9 and J usage is TRBJ2-1; D is perhaps TRBD1 (5 bases). CDR3 size: 15 residues. Germline CDR1 and CDR2: SGDLS and YYNGEE. Deletions cut 4 bases from V and 2 bases from J, with 13 bases between. The CDR3 nucleotides are TGTGCCAGCAGCCCTAGAGACAGAACCTACAATGAGCAGTTCTTC. Amino acid sequence: CASSPRDRTYNEQFF.